Listed below are T cell receptor beta chains from one sample, sequenced in a study of cytomegalovirus exposure and HLA in healthy donors. Assay used: immunoSEQ multiplex PCR; TCRdb lists only in-frame clones, some missing. The sample has 24,000 or so clones, about four fifths seen once. Sequenced material: PBMCs. These receptors originate from a male donor in good health and CMV-seronegative. The CDR3 runs from the conserved cysteine through the conserved F or W. A D gene is named only where the DNA matches it firmly. Part of the rows lack a size; the others show once, few, many or a class for expanded clones.

D gene,clone size,J gene,V gene,CDR3 protein,CDR3 DNA
TRBD1,.,TRBJ2-7,TRBV9,CASSVGGTGGQEQYF,TGTGCCAGCAGCGTAGGGGGGACAGGGGGCCAGGAGCAGTACTTC
.,.,TRBJ2-5,TRBV19,CASTPGQETQYF,TGTGCCAGTACCCCGGGCCAAGAGACCCAGTACTTC
TRBD2,.,TRBJ2-5,TRBV29-1,CSVEEPTGGSWTQYF,TGCAGCGTTGAAGAGCCTACGGGGGGGAGCTGGACCCAGTACTTC
.,.,TRBJ1-2,TRBV7-2,CASSLVTANYGYTF,TGTGCCAGCAGCTTAGTAACAGCTAACTATGGCTACACCTTC
TRBD1,.,TRBJ1-1,TRBV7-6,CASSSNPGQGTFWNTEAFF,TGTGCCAGCAGTTCTAATCCGGGACAGGGAACATTTTGGAACACTGAAGCTTTCTTT
TRBD2,few,TRBJ2-5,TRBV4-2,CASSQERGGQETQYF,TGTGCCAGCAGCCAAGAGCGGGGGGGCCAAGAGACCCAGTACTTC
TRBD2,.,TRBJ2-5,TRBV18,CASSPTSGRETQYF,TGTGCCAGCTCACCGACTAGCGGGAGGGAGACCCAGTACTTC
.,.,TRBJ2-2,TRBV6-6,CASSAGGLFF,TGTGCCAGCTCCGCGGGTGGGCTGTTTTTT
.,.,TRBJ1-2,TRBV5-1,CASSLGTQPNYGYTF,TGCGCCAGCAGCCTAGGAACCCAACCTAACTATGGCTACACCTTC
TRBD1,.,TRBJ2-1,TRBV28,CASGTGGGSYNEQFF,TGTGCCAGCGGGACAGGGGGAGGCTCCTACAATGAGCAGTTCTTC
TRBD1,.,TRBJ1-2,TRBV5-4,CASSRGTGDTYGYTF,TGTGCCAGCAGCCGAGGGACAGGGGATACCTATGGCTACACCTTC
TRBD2,.,TRBJ2-7,TRBV7-2,CASSPGLAASYEQYF,TGTGCCAGCAGCCCCGGGCTAGCGGCCTCCTACGAGCAGTACTTC
.,once,TRBJ1-2,TRBV5-4,CASSRTGSDYGYTF,TGTGCCAGCAGCCGAACAGGGAGTGACTATGGCTACACCTTC
.,few,TRBJ1-4,TRBV2,CATKGPGSYREKLFF,TGTGCCACCAAAGGACCAGGGTCATATAGGGAAAAACTGTTTTTT
.,.,TRBJ2-5,TRBV25-1,CASSATYQETQYF,TGTGCCAGCAGTGCGACTTATCAAGAGACCCAGTACTTC
.,.,TRBJ2-7,TRBV27,CASSLSSTGYEQYF,TGTGCCAGCAGTTTATCCTCGACGGGCTACGAGCAGTACTTC
TRBD2,.,TRBJ2-1,TRBV4-2,CASSYTGLAAYNEQFF,TGTGCCAGCAGCTACACGGGACTAGCGGCGTACAATGAGCAGTTCTTC
.,few,TRBJ2-7,TRBV6-1,CASTGLTSYEQYF,TGTGCCAGCACGGGACTGACCTCCTACGAGCAGTACTTC
TRBD2,.,TRBJ2-3,TRBV4-2,CASSPARGESTDTQYF,TGTGCCAGCAGCCCTGCCCGGGGGGAGAGCACAGATACGCAGTATTTT
TRBD1,.,TRBJ1-1,TRBV4-2,CASSQDSGTGNTEAFF,TGTGCCAGCAGCCAAGATTCCGGGACAGGGAACACTGAAGCTTTCTTT
TRBD1,.,TRBJ2-1,TRBV9,CASSVGDRVDEQFF,TGTGCCAGCAGCGTAGGGGACAGGGTAGATGAGCAGTTCTTC
.,.,TRBJ2-7,TRBV5-6,CASSLGGYSYEQYF,TGTGCCAGCAGCTTGGGCGGATACTCCTACGAGCAGTACTTC
TRBD2,.,TRBJ2-5,TRBV4-2,CASGGEGETQYF,TGTGCCAGCGGGGGGGAAGGAGAGACCCAGTACTTC
TRBD2,.,TRBJ2-7,TRBV19,CASSPGTNYEQYF,TGTGCCAGTAGCCCAGGGACTAACTACGAGCAGTACTTC
.,.,TRBJ2-5,TRBV4-1,CASSQGTSSWETQYF,TGCGCCAGCAGCCAAGGTACTAGCTCTTGGGAGACCCAGTACTTC
TRBD1,.,TRBJ1-2,TRBV11-2,CASSFAGGVSGYTF,TGTGCCAGCAGCTTTGCAGGGGGCGTCAGTGGCTACACCTTC
.,.,TRBJ2-1,TRBV29-1,CSVVRGGDEQFF,TGCAGCGTTGTTAGGGGGGGCGATGAGCAGTTCTTC
.,.,TRBJ1-2,TRBV19,CASSITGGVPLDYGYTF,TGTGCCAGTAGTATAACCGGAGGGGTCCCCCTTGACTATGGCTACACCTTC
TRBD1,.,TRBJ2-3,TRBV7-6,CASSFYGTGGADTQYF,TGTGCCAGCAGCTTTTACGGTACAGGGGGCGCAGATACGCAGTATTTT
TRBD1,.,TRBJ1-5,TRBV5-1,CASSLLGQGEEPQHF,TGCGCCAGCAGCTTGCTCGGACAGGGTGAAGAGCCCCAGCATTTT
TRBD1,once,TRBJ2-7,TRBV9,CASSVGQGDEQYF,TGTGCCAGCAGCGTAGGTCAGGGGGACGAGCAGTACTTC
.,.,TRBJ1-6,TRBV28,CASSLMSQGNSPLHF,TGTGCCAGCAGTTTAATGAGTCAGGGGAATTCACCCCTCCACTTT
TRBD2,.,TRBJ2-3,TRBV6-5,CASSWGTNPTDTQYF,TGTGCCAGCAGTTGGGGGACTAACCCCACAGATACGCAGTATTTT
.,.,TRBJ1-1,TRBV30,CAWGRAEAFF,TGTGCCTGGGGCAGGGCTGAAGCTTTCTTT
TRBD1,.,TRBJ1-2,TRBV9,CASSVGGQGGDGYTF,TGTGCCAGCAGCGTAGGGGGACAGGGTGGAGACGGCTACACCTTC
.,.,TRBJ1-2,TRBV7-8,CASSLGAATNYGYTF,TGTGCCAGCAGCTTAGGGGCAGCCACTAACTATGGCTACACCTTC
.,few,TRBJ2-6,TRBV5-6,CASSLGVSGANVLTF,TGTGCCAGCAGCTTGGGAGTCTCTGGGGCCAACGTCCTGACTTTC
TRBD2,.,TRBJ2-7,TRBV5-1,CASSLGKTSGVSYEQYF,TGCGCCAGCAGCTTGGGTAAGACTAGCGGGGTCTCCTACGAGCAGTACTTC
TRBD2,.,TRBJ2-1,TRBV18,CASSPGREAYNEQFF,TGTGCCAGCTCACCCGGGCGGGAGGCGTACAATGAGCAGTTCTTC
.,.,TRBJ2-1,TRBV29-1,CSVGARDNEQFF,TGCAGCGTTGGAGCCAGGGACAATGAGCAGTTCTTC
.,.,TRBJ2-5,TRBV7-9,CASRPSRGPETQYF,TGTGCCAGCCGGCCCTCGCGGGGACCAGAGACCCAGTACTTC
.,.,TRBJ1-5,TRBV4-2,CASSQDSPGANQPQHF,TGTGCCAGCAGCCAAGATTCCCCGGGAGCCAATCAGCCCCAGCATTTT
.,.,TRBJ2-5,TRBV7-2,CASSFNKGLEETQYF,TGTGCCAGCAGCTTTAATAAGGGGCTGGAAGAGACCCAGTACTTC
.,few,TRBJ2-3,TRBV28,CASSLGQTGTDTQYF,TGTGCCAGCAGTTTGGGCCAGACGGGGACAGATACGCAGTATTTT
.,.,TRBJ1-5,TRBV6-5,CASSSSYSNQPQHF,TGTGCCAGCAGTTCCTCATATAGCAATCAGCCCCAGCATTTT
TRBD2,.,TRBJ2-7,TRBV4-2,CASSQDLAGVYEQYF,TGTGCCAGCAGCCAAGATCTAGCGGGAGTCTACGAGCAGTACTTC
TRBD1,.,TRBJ1-2,TRBV27,CASSPGQGANYGYTF,TGTGCCAGCAGTCCGGGACAGGGAGCTAACTATGGCTACACCTTC
TRBD1,few,TRBJ2-3,TRBV6-1,CASTTDRSRSDTQYF,TGTGCCAGCACCACGGACAGGTCAAGGTCAGATACGCAGTATTTT
TRBD1,.,TRBJ2-7,TRBV2,CASRFAPDRSPYEQYF,TGTGCCAGCAGGTTCGCCCCGGACAGGAGCCCCTACGAGCAGTACTTC
.,.,TRBJ2-2,TRBV7-8,CASSSTGSTGELFF,TGTGCCAGCAGCTCCACAGGATCCACCGGGGAGCTGTTTTTT
.,.,TRBJ1-1,TRBV19,CASSMAGYDTEAFF,TGTGCCAGTAGTATGGCAGGGTACGACACTGAAGCTTTCTTT
TRBD2,.,TRBJ2-1,TRBV6-4,CASSPSWTSAYNEQFF,TGTGCCAGCAGCCCCTCTTGGACTAGCGCCTACAATGAGCAGTTCTTC
.,.,TRBJ1-1,TRBV30,CAWSQQMNTEAFF,TGTGCCTGGAGCCAACAGATGAACACTGAAGCTTTCTTT
TRBD1,few,TRBJ2-1,TRBV4-3,CASSQDRGRWNEQFF,TGCGCCAGCAGCCAAGACAGGGGGCGTTGGAATGAGCAGTTCTTC